This passage covers 14 T cell receptor beta chains from one sample sequenced in a study of persistence of HIV-infected CD4 T cells. This was the immunoSEQ version 4 assay in survey mode. Profiled with immunoSEQ multiplex PCR; TCRdb holds only in-frame clones, not every one. The table has about 20,000 clones, approximately 60% seen once; the top ten hold 1.9%. An overlapping HIV-1 Gag peptide pool stimulated these cells at 0.85 to 1 ug/peptide/mL. Responding CD4+ T cells were sorted by upregulation of both CD40 ligand and CD69. These receptors' antigens are unknown. Sample: CD4+ T cells sorted from PBMCs after approximately 19-hour stimulation, taken from a patient who received antiretroviral therapy. The receptors stem from an adult woman with HIV who was CMV-seropositive.

The chain links TRBV6-5 to TRBJ1-1, with TRBD1 matching 10 bases. The V gene end was trimmed by 6 bases and the J gene end by 9 bases; junction bases not matched to a gene: 4. The CDR3 covers 12 residues. Germline CDR1 MNHEY, CDR2 SVGAGI. CDR3 coding DNA: TGTGCCAGCAGGGGGACAGGGGAGAAAGCTTTCTTT. This sequence encodes CASRGTGEKAFF.

With respect to this clone: A much larger clone sits a single nucleotide away, making a read error possible. The same CDR3 can be traced to other DNA sequences in this sample. This rearrangement joins TRBV5-1 to TRBJ1-6; D remains unclear. Germline V gene sequence: CDR1 SGHRS, CDR2 YFSETQ. The CDR3 covers 13 residues. V dropped 0 bases and J dropped 8 bases, with 6 bases sitting between them. The CDR3 sequence is CASSLGRDSPLHF. CDR3 coding DNA: TGCGCCAGCAGCTTGGGTCGGGATTCACCCCTCCACTTT.

This chain connects TRBV15 to TRBJ2-1; D call uncertain. The V and J ends lost 9 bases and 2 bases respectively, with 14 bases between them. The CDR3 has 14 amino acids. The germline CDR1 and CDR2 sequences are LNHNV and YYDKDF (reference sequence). The CDR3 loop reads CATRPGSTYNEQFF. The CDR3, as DNA: TGTGCCACGAGGCCGGGTTCAACCTACAATGAGCAGTTCTTC.

The chain has TRBV5-1 and TRBJ2-5, with D perhaps matching TRBD1 or TRBD2 (6 bases each). CDR3 length equals 14 residues. Trimming removed 3 bases from V and 5 bases from J, with 14 bases in between. CDR1 and CDR2 from the germline V gene are SGHRS and YFSETQ. CDR3 amino acids: CASSSRGPPETQYF. CDR3 sequence (DNA): TGCGCCAGCAGCTCCCGGGGGCCCCCCGAGACCCAGTACTTC.

This clone was seen only once. The V call is TRBV9, the J call TRBJ1-1; D is uncertain. CDR3 size: 14 residues. The germline V and J ends were trimmed by 2 bases and 0 bases, with 8 bases remaining between them. Germline assignment: CDR1 SGDLS and CDR2 YYNGEE. CDR3 DNA sequence: TGTGCCAGCAGCGTGAGGTCGATGAACACTGAAGCTTTCTTT. Translation: CASSVRSMNTEAFF.

The J gene is TRBJ2-1, the V gene TRBV30; 8 positions match TRBD2. The CDR3 covers 13 residues. Germline V lookup: CDR1 GTSNPN, CDR2 SVGIG (reference sequence). V lost 1 base and J lost 9; bases outside the gene matches: 5. The CDR3 spells CAWSAGLGIEQFF. As DNA, the CDR3 is TGTGCCTGGAGTGCGGGACTAGGGATTGAGCAGTTCTTC.

The rearrangement uses TRBV10-3 and TRBJ2-1, with TRBD1 as a possible D gene (5 bases). CDR1 is ENHRY and CDR2 is SYGVKD in the germline V gene. With 2 bases removed from V and 8 bases from J, the gap between germline ends came to 10 bases. The CDR3 covers 13 residues. The CDR3 region is CAISEPRTHEQFF. DNA of the CDR3: TGTGCCATCAGTGAGCCCAGGACACATGAGCAGTTCTTC.

The chain recombines TRBV5-1 with TRBJ1-2, with 7 positions matching TRBD1. J gave up 3 bases and V 0 bases, and 8 bases lay outside the gene matches. Germline lookup yields CDR1 SGHRS and CDR2 YFSETQ. This CDR3 is 16 amino acids long. CDR3 protein: CASSLGDSRNDYGYTF. The CDR3 DNA is TGCGCCAGCAGCTTGGGGGACAGCCGAAACGACTATGGCTACACCTTC.

This chain joins TRBV30 and TRBJ1-2; D perhaps matches TRBD1 (5 bases). The ends were cut back, 6 bases at V and 2 bases at J, with 13 bases in the middle. Germline V lookup: CDR1 GTSNPN, CDR2 SVGIG (reference sequence). The CDR3 runs to 13 residues. This chain's CDR3 is CACTGTGNYGYTF. The CDR3 DNA reads as TGTGCCTGTACCGGGACGGGGAACTATGGCTACACCTTC.

The sample holds one count of this clone. V usage is TRBV12-3 or TRBV12-4 and J usage is TRBJ1-6; D unclear. This CDR3 has 13 residues. Trimming took off 5 bases at V and 8 bases at J, with 10 bases between the two ends. For the CDR3, the DNA is TGTGCCAGCAGTCCCGGGAATTATTCACCCCTCCACTTT. This encodes CASSPGNYSPLHF.

The rearrangement uses TRBV29-1 and TRBJ1-1, with a tentative D call TRBD1 (5 bases). Germline V gene sequence: CDR1 SQVTM, CDR2 ANQGSEA. The CDR3 contains 13 residues. Trimming took 8 bases from V and 10 from J, leaving 23 bases between them. The CDR3: CSIVQGSPGGAFF. The DNA of the CDR3 is TGCAGCATTGTACAAGGTTCGCCGGGGGGAGCTTTCTTT.

The V and J genes are TRBV7-3 and TRBJ2-7; D unresolved. Germline V gene sequence: CDR1 SGHTA, CDR2 FQGTGA. V was pared by 5 bases and J by 2 bases, with 10 bases between. There are 13 residues in the CDR3. This CDR3 is CASSPRGTYEQYF. CDR3 coding DNA: TGTGCCAGCAGCCCCCGTGGGACCTACGAGCAGTACTTC.

The chain couples TRBV4-1 to TRBJ2-1, with D possibly matching TRBD1 (6 bases). The CDR3 extends over 13 amino acids. Germline assignment: CDR1 MGHRA and CDR2 YSYEKL. The CDR3 loop reads CASRQGPYNEQFF. CDR3 bases: TGCGCGAGCCGGCAGGGGCCCTACAATGAGCAGTTCTTC.

The chain uses TRBV4-2 and TRBJ2-1; TRBD1 might be the D (5 bases). Deletions cut 0 bases from V and 2 bases from J, with 11 bases between. CDR1 is LGHNA, CDR2 YNFKEQ, per germline. The length of the CDR3 is 16 residues. This CDR3 is CASSQEGQGPYNEQFF. The CDR3 coding sequence is TGTGCCAGCAGCCAAGAAGGGCAGGGCCCCTACAATGAGCAGTTCTTC.